These 14 T cell receptor beta chains share one sample of origin, sequenced in a study of blood T cell repertoires in COVID-19. Generated by immunoSEQ multiplex PCR, the TCRdb table keeps only in-frame clones and is missing some. Seen here are about 400,000 clones, roughly 87% observed once, and the top ten hold roughly 1.9%. Sequencing was done on a sample of PBMCs or T cells enriched from blood (not recorded which). The receptors here all came from a middle-aged woman with acute COVID-19.

The rearrangement uses TRBV2 and TRBJ2-1; TRBD2 aligns across 10 bases. CDR3 length: 13 amino acids. Unmatched junction bases numbered 5, after V lost 7 bases and J lost 8 bases. The germline V gene encodes CDR1 SNHLY and CDR2 FYNNEI. CDR3 sequence (DNA): TGTGCCAGCATGAGTAGCGGGGGGTATGAGCAGTTCTTC. Encoded protein: CASMSSGGYEQFF.

The rearrangement uses TRBV10-3 and TRBJ1-2; 9 bases line up with TRBD1. Germline values: CDR1 ENHRY, CDR2 SYGVKD. The junction had 8 bases not matched to a gene; V was cut back by 3 bases and J by 6 bases. This CDR3 has 15 amino acids. CDR3 nucleotide sequence: TGTGCCATCAGTGATGAGAACAGGGGGCGGGATGGCTACACCTTC. Its protein product is CAISDENRGRDGYTF.

This clone was detected once. The chain uses TRBV21-1 and TRBJ2-3; TRBD2, the D gene given by the table, was not confirmed from the DNA. TRBV21-1 corresponds to a pseudogene. This CDR3 spans 20 amino acids. In DNA, the CDR3 is TGTGCCAGCAGCACCGTAAAAATAGCGGGGAGGGTGGGGGGCACAGATACGCAGTATTTT. Amino acid sequence: CASSTVKIAGRVGGTDTQYF.

This chain uses TRBV24-1 with TRBJ2-3; tentatively, D is TRBD2 (6 bases). The CDR3 is 14 amino acids. Germline V CDR1 and CDR2: KGHDR, SFDVKD. Trimming took 4 bases from V and 4 from J, leaving 11 bases between them. The CDR3 here is CATSDSRGPDTQYF. CDR3 sequence (DNA): TGTGCCACCAGTGACTCGCGGGGCCCAGATACGCAGTATTTT.

The chain carries TRBV11-3 and TRBJ2-6, with 7 bases fitting TRBD1. The germline gives CDR1 SGHNT, CDR2 YENEEA. J lost 4 bases, V lost 0 bases, and 3 bases had no gene match. The CDR3 is made up of 16 amino acids. CDR3 sequence reads: CASSLESTGGANVLTF. In nucleotides, the CDR3 is TGTGCCAGCAGCTTAGAGTCGACAGGGGGGGCCAACGTCCTGACTTTC.

This clone turned up a few times. This chain connects TRBV3-1 (or the pseudogene TRBV3-2) to TRBJ2-2; possible D gene TRBD1, 5 bases. Trimming took off 1 base at V and 7 bases at J, with 16 bases between the two ends. This CDR3 contains 16 residues. Germline V gives CDR1 LGHDT, CDR2 YNNKEL (reference sequence). CDR3: CASSQVKAGPLGELFF. The CDR3 nucleotides are TGTGCCAGCAGCCAAGTGAAAGCAGGGCCGCTCGGGGAGCTGTTTTTT.

The J gene is TRBJ1-3, the V gene TRBV11-2, with TRBD1 matching over 7 bases. V dropped 5 bases and J dropped 7; count of bases not matched to a gene: 5. Germline CDR1 and CDR2: SGHAT and FQNNGV. The CDR3 is made up of 13 amino acids. Here the CDR3 DNA reads TGTGCCAGCAGCAGGGGACAGCCCAACACCATATATTTT. It encodes CASSRGQPNTIYF.

The gene calls are TRBV19 and TRBJ1-5, with 9 bases aligning to TRBD1. The CDR3 is 14 amino acids. Unmatched junction bases numbered 6, after V lost 6 bases and J lost 6 bases. Germline assignment: CDR1 LNHDA and CDR2 SQIVND (reference sequence). In DNA form, the CDR3 reads TGTGCCAGTAGCCCCGGGACAGGGAGTCAGCCCCAGCATTTT. Its protein product is CASSPGTGSQPQHF.

The V and J genes are TRBV29-1 and TRBJ2-3; D might be TRBD1 (6 bases). V was trimmed by 8 bases and J by 6 bases, leaving 18 bases between them. Germline V gene sequence: CDR1 SQVTM, CDR2 ANQGSEA. This CDR3 is built from 13 residues. As DNA, the CDR3 is TGCAGCCCCGGACAGATCCTCGGGGATACGCAGTATTTT. As protein: CSPGQILGDTQYF.

There are a few counts of this clone. Additional DNA sequences in this sample encode the identical CDR3. This chain uses TRBV29-1 with TRBJ2-1, with 8 bases that match TRBD1. CDR3 length: 13 amino acids. The V gene end was trimmed by 4 bases and the J gene end by 6 bases; junction bases not matched to a gene: 5. Germline-derived CDR1 and CDR2 are SQVTM and ANQGSEA. In DNA, the CDR3 is TGCAGCGTTGCGAGGACAGGGAGCAATGAGCAGTTCTTC. Encoded protein: CSVARTGSNEQFF.

This clone was seen more than once but under ten times. Other DNA sequences within the sample encode an identical CDR3. This rearrangement joins TRBV6-1 to TRBJ2-7; TRBD1 aligns across 9 bases. Trimming at V came to 2 bases and at J to 1 base, leaving 3 bases not matched to a gene. Germline values: CDR1 MNHNS, CDR2 SASEGT. This CDR3 region has 15 residues. The CDR3 DNA reads TGTGCCAGCAGTGAAAGGGGGACAGGGTCCTACGAGCAGTACTTC. Encoded protein: CASSERGTGSYEQYF.

This clone was recorded a few times. The chain employs TRBV5-4 and TRBJ2-5; D is unclear. Trimming pared 0 bases from V and 1 base from J, leaving 4 bases between. The germline CDR1 and CDR2 sequences are SGHNT and YYREEE (reference sequence). The CDR3 runs 13 residues. The CDR3 sequence: CASSLASQETQYF. In DNA form, the CDR3 reads TGTGCCAGCAGCTTGGCTTCCCAAGAGACCCAGTACTTC.

V is TRBV12-5 and J is TRBJ1-1; D possibly corresponds to TRBD1 (5 bases). Trimming stripped 1 base from V and 3 bases from J, with 6 bases between. This CDR3 is built from 13 residues. From germline, CDR1 is LGHNT and CDR2 FRNRAP. CDR3 coding DNA: TGTGCTAGTGGTTTGGCGACAGACACTGAAGCTTTCTTT. It translates to CASGLATDTEAFF.

The CDR3 DNA reads TGTGCCAGCTCACCCCCCCAGGGGTTGGCTTTCTTT. This encodes CASSPPQGLAFF. The chain has TRBV18 and TRBJ1-1; weak D call: TRBD1 (6 bases). V was cut by 3 bases and J by 11 bases, with 13 bases left in between. This CDR3 is 12 amino acids long. Germline assignment: CDR1 KGHSH and CDR2 LQKENI.